The clone carrying this TCR beta chain was seen repeatedly, ten times or more. V shed 1 base and J shed 5 bases, with 17 bases lying between them. There are 16 residues in the CDR3. Every molecule of TCR cDNA had its own unique molecular identifier. TCRdb re-called the 5' RACE reads through MiXCR, storing one row per CDR3 protein. The table shows about 36,000 distinct CDR3 sequences, with roughly 5% occurring only once. This entry belongs to a study of spatial heterogeneity in lung cancer. On the study more broadly: Alpha-chain detections were consistently fewer than beta-chain detections among the sequences. The average appearance count of each unique TCR and UMI combination in raw reads was more than nine.

Time point given: sample taken at primary tumor resection. Whole RNA came from tumor, nontumor lung or frozen PBMC and was sequenced without being sorted. More than 70 TRACERx patients with early, untreated non-small cell lung cancer donated samples. This rearrangement joins TRBV12-3 or TRBV12-4 to TRBJ2-5, with D maybe TRBD1 (5 bases). The input for sequencing was PBMCs, taken at surgery. The source is a female donor with early-stage non-small cell lung cancer. The CDR3 reads CASSLGTTVLGETQYF. CDR3 DNA: TGTGCCAGCAGTTTAGGGACAACCGTTTTGGGGGAGACCCAGTACTTC.